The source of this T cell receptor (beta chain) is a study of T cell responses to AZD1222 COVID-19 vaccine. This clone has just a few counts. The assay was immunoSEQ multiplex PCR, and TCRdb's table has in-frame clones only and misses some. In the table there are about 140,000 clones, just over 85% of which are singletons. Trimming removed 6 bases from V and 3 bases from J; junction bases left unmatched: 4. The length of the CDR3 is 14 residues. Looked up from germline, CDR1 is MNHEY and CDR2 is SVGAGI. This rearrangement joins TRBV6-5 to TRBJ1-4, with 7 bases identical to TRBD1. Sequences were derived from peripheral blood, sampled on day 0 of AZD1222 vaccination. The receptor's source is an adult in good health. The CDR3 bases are TGTGCCAGCAGCAAGGGGGCAGCTAATGAAAAACTGTTTTTT. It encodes CASSKGAANEKLFF.